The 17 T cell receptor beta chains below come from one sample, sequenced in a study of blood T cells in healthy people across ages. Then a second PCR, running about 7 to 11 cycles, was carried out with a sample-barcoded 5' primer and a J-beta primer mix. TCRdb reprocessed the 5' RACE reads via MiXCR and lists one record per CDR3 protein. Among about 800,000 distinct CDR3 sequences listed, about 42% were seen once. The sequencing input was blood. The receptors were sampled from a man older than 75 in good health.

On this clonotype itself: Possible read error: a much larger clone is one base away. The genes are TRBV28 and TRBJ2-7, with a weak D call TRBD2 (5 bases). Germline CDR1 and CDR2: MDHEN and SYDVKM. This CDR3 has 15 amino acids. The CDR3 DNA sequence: TGTGCCGGCAGTTTGACCGGGATAGAGGCCTACGAGCAGTACTTC. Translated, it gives CAGSLTGIEAYEQYF.

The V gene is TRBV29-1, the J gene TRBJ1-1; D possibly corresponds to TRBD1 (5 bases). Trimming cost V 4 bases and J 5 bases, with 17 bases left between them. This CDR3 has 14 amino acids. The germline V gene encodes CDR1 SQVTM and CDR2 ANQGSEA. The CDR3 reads CSVAFQTGGTEAFF. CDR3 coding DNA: TGCAGCGTTGCCTTTCAAACAGGCGGTACTGAAGCTTTCTTT.

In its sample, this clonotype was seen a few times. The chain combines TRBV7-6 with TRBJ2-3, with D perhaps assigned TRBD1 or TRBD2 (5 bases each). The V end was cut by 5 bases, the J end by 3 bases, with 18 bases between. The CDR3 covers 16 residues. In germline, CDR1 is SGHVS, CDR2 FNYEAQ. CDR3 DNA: TGTGCCAGCAGCCCCCTCGGGGCGGTGATTACAGATACGCAGTATTTT. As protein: CASSPLGAVITDTQYF. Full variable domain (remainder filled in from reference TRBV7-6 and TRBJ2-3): GAGVSQSPRYKVTKRGQDVALRCDPISGHVSLYWYRQALGQGPEFLTYFNYEAQQDKSGLPNDRFSAERPEGSISTLTIQRTEQRDSAMYRCASSPLGAVITDTQYFGPGTRLTVL.

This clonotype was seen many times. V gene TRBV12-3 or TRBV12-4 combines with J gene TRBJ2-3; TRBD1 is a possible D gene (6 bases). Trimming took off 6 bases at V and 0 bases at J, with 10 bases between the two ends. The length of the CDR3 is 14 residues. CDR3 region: CASSRDISTDTQYF. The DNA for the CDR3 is TGTGCCAGCAGCCGGGACATTAGCACAGATACGCAGTATTTT.

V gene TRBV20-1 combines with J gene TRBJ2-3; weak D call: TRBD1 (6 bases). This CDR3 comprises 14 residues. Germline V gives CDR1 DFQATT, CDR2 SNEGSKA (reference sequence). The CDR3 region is CSGTQGRWPDTQYF. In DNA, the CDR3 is TGCAGCGGTACACAGGGAAGGTGGCCAGATACGCAGTATTTT.

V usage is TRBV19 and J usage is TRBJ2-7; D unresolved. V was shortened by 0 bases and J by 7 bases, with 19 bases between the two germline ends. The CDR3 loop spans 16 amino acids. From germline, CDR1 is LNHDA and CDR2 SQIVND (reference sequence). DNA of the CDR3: TGTGCCAGTAGTATAGAAAGGACGTATACCTACAATGAGCAGTACTTC. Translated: CASSIERTYTYNEQYF.

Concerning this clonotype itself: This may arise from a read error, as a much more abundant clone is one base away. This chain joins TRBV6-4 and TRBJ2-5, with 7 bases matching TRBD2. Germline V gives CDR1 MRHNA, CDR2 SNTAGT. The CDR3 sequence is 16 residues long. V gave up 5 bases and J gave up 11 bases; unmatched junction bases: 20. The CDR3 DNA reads TGTGCCAGCAGTCTCCAGGGCGGGAGTGCAGACAATGAGCAGTACTTC. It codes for CASSLQGGSADNEQYF.

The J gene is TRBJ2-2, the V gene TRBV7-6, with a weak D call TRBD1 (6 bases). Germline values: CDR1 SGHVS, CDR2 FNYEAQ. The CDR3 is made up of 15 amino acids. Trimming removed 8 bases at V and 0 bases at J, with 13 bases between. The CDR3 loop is CASRRDTANTGELFF. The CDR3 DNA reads TGTGCCAGCCGACGGGACACCGCGAACACCGGGGAGCTGTTTTTT. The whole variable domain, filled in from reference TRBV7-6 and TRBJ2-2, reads GAGVSQSPRYKVTKRGQDVALRCDPISGHVSLYWYRQALGQGPEFLTYFNYEAQQDKSGLPNDRFSAERPEGSISTLTIQRTEQRDSAMYRCASRRDTANTGELFFGEGSRLTVL.

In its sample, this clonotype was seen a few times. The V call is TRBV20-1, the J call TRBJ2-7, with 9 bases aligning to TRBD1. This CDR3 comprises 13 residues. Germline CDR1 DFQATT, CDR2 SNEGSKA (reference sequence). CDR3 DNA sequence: TGCACGGTAGGGGGACAGGGCGCTTCGGAGCAGTACTTC. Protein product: CTVGGQGASEQYF.

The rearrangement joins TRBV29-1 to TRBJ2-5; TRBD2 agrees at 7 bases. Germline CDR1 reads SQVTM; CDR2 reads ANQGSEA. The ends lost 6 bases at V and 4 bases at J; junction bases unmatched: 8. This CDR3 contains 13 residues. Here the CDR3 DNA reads TGCAGCGTCGAGGGAGGGTTCGGAGAGACCCAGTACTTC. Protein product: CSVEGGFGETQYF.

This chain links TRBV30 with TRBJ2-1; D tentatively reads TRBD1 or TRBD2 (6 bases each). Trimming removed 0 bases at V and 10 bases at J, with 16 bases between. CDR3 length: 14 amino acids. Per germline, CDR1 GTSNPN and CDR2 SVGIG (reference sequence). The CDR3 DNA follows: TGTGCCTGGAGTGTTGGGGGGCGCTCCTACGAGCAGTTCTTC. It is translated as CAWSVGGRSYEQFF.

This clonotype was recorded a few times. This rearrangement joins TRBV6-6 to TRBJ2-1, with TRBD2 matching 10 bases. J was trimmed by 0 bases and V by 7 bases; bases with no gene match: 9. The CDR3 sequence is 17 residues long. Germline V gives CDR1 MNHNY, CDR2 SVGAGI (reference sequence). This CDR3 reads CASTVPGLANSYNEQFF. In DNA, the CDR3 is TGTGCCAGCACTGTCCCGGGACTAGCGAACTCCTACAATGAGCAGTTCTTC.

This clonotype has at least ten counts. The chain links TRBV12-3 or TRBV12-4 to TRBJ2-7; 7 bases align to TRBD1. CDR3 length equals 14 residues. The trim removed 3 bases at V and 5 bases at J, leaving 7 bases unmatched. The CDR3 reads CASSFTTGPHEQYF. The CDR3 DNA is TGTGCCAGCAGTTTCACGACAGGGCCCCACGAGCAGTACTTC.

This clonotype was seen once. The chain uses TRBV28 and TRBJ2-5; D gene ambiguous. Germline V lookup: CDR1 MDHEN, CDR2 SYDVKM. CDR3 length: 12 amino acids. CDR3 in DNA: TGTGGATCGGGCCGACCCCCGAATGAGCAGTACTTC. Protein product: CGSGRPPNEQYF.

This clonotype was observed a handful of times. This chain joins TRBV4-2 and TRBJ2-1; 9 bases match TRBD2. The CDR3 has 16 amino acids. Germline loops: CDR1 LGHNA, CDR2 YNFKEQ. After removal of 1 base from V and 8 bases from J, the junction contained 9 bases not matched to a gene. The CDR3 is CASSQVVGAGGDEQFF. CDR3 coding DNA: TGTGCCAGCAGCCAAGTTGTCGGAGCGGGAGGCGATGAGCAGTTCTTC.

Here the CDR3 DNA reads TGTGCCAGCAGCTTAGATGGTTTCGGGAATCAGCCCCAGCATTTT. Translation gives CASSLDGFGNQPQHF. This chain connects TRBV7-9 to TRBJ1-5; D not resolved. The germline V gene encodes CDR1 SEHNR and CDR2 FQNEAQ (reference sequence). Trimming removed 1 base from V and 4 bases from J, with 11 bases in between. This CDR3 has 15 amino acids.

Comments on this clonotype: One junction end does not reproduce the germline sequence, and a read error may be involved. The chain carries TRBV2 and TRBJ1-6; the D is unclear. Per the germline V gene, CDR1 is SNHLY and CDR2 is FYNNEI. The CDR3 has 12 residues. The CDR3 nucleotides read TGTGCCAGCAGGACTCTAGGTTCACCCCCCCACTTT. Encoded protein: CASRTLGSPPHF.